This T cell receptor beta chain stems from a study of T cell repertoires in aging, cancer and after chemotherapy. Peripheral blood genomic DNA, not sorted cells or RNA, was the template. A word on this clonotype: Since a much larger clone is just one base distant, this may be a read error.

TRB rearrangements spanning V, D and J were amplified using mixed TRB-A/B primers. Using its own MiXCR run on the multiplex PCR reads, TCRdb lists one record per CDR3 protein. The data show 1,500 to 2,000 distinct CDR3 sequences, with approximately 40% seen just once and around 20% held by the top ten. V was clipped by 5 bases and J by 1 base, with 8 bases between them. CDR1 and CDR2 from the germline V gene are SQVTM and ANQGSEA. There are 12 residues in the CDR3. The V call is TRBV29-1, the J call TRBJ2-5, with D hard to call. Sequenced sample: blood. This TCR derives from a human donor with a solid tumor. CDR3 residues: CSVQETQETQYF. CDR3 in DNA: TGCAGCGTTCAGGAGACCCAAGAGACCCAGTACTTC.